This T cell receptor beta chain derives from a study of cytomegalovirus exposure and HLA in healthy donors. Points from the study as a whole: It was 160 or so TCR beta chains that were listed as cytomegalovirus-associated. Later analysis identified several of the most significant clusters that appeared linked to common viral pathogens. Most TCR sequences showed up rarely, but some public TCRs showed up in many donors.

CMV serostatus was not recorded for this donor. The V end lost 6 bases, the J end lost 1 base, and 12 bases lay between the germline ends. The germline V gene has CDR1 MRHNA and CDR2 SNTAGT. The CDR3 has 14 residues. The PCR was carried out with 60 Vbeta primers and 13 Jbeta primers. Sequenced by immunoSEQ multiplex PCR; TCRdb stores in-frame clones only, minus some. The sample yields approximately 150,000 clones, approximately 72% seen once. In its sample, this clone was seen a few times. The antigen remains unidentified. The chain couples TRBV6-4 to TRBJ1-1; no clear D gene. The material sequenced was PBMCs. The sequence was obtained from a human donor in good health. CDR3 sequence reads: CASSLEGENTEAFF. CDR3 bases: TGTGCCAGCAGCCTCGAGGGAGAGAACACTGAAGCTTTCTTT.